A selection of T cell receptor beta chains follows, all from one sample in a study of control samples from healthy donors and cancer patients. Only in-frame clones appear in the TCRdb table, and some are missing; sequencing was by immunoSEQ multiplex PCR. Of 120,000 to 150,000 clones listed, around 90% are singletons. Sequencing was carried out using blood. All receptors derive from a man younger than 35 in good health. CDR3s leave out the opening cysteine and the closing phenylalanine or tryptophan. The order of the fields is clone size, V gene, D gene, CDR3 protein. The D gene is left open where the match is weak. Part of the rows lack a size; the others show once, few, many or a class for expanded clones.

clone_size: .; v_call: TRBV28; d_call: TRBD2; cdr3_aa: ASSLKGTSWNEQF
clone_size: .; v_call: TRBV9; d_call: TRBD1; cdr3_aa: ASSEGTGTGETQY
clone_size: once; v_call: TRBV29-1; d_call: .; cdr3_aa: SAYRVADTEAF
clone_size: .; v_call: TRBV6-2/TRBV6-3; d_call: .; cdr3_aa: ASSYSRGQTDYNEQF
clone_size: .; v_call: TRBV2; d_call: .; cdr3_aa: ASSATRGRETQY
clone_size: .; v_call: TRBV18; d_call: .; cdr3_aa: ASSPVEVGETQY
clone_size: .; v_call: TRBV7-2; d_call: TRBD2; cdr3_aa: ASSLIRAGMETQY
clone_size: .; v_call: TRBV5-6; d_call: .; cdr3_aa: ASSLGQSNSPLH
clone_size: once; v_call: TRBV28; d_call: .; cdr3_aa: ASSATDSFYEQY
clone_size: .; v_call: TRBV7-6; d_call: TRBD2; cdr3_aa: ASSSQGRTSGGLYEQY
clone_size: .; v_call: TRBV5-1; d_call: .; cdr3_aa: ASSPFDTGELF